The 27 T cell receptor beta chains below were found in one sample sequenced in a study of blood T cell repertoires in COVID-19. The repertoire was sequenced with immunoSEQ multiplex PCR; TCRdb's copy has only in-frame clones and lacks some. This table has about 48,000 clones, over 80% appearing once. The sample taken for sequencing was peripheral blood. Every receptor here comes from a man in his 70s with acute or convalescent COVID-19.

This clone was counted once. The J gene is TRBJ2-3, the V gene TRBV7-9; 7 bases agree with TRBD2. This CDR3 region has 15 residues. Per the germline V gene, CDR1 is SEHNR and CDR2 is FQNEAQ (reference sequence). With 5 bases clipped from V and 4 bases from J, the junction kept 9 bases outside the gene matches. The CDR3 region is CASSHRTSPSDTQYF. CDR3 DNA sequence: TGTGCCAGCAGCCATCGGACTAGTCCGTCAGATACGCAGTATTTT.

The V and J genes are TRBV15 and TRBJ2-1; TRBD2 matches 9 bases. The CDR3 contains 17 residues. After removal of 1 base from V and 0 bases from J, the junction contained 4 bases not matched to a gene. Germline values: CDR1 LNHNV, CDR2 YYDKDF (reference sequence). The chain's CDR3 is CATSRGSGGSSYNEQFF. CDR3 in DNA: TGTGCCACCAGCAGAGGGAGCGGGGGGAGCTCCTACAATGAGCAGTTCTTC.

The chain is built from TRBV4-1 and TRBJ1-2; 8 positions agree with TRBD1. Germline CDR1 MGHRA, CDR2 YSYEKL. The CDR3 totals 17 residues. The V gene end was trimmed by 4 bases and the J gene end by 4 bases; junction bases not matched to a gene: 14. CDR3 in amino acids: CASSLWTGPGMGYGYTF. The CDR3 nucleotides are TGCGCCAGCAGCCTATGGACAGGGCCGGGGATGGGCTATGGCTACACCTTC.

The J gene is TRBJ1-3, the V gene TRBV6-1; D is undetermined. This CDR3 region has 13 residues. V was clipped by 2 bases and J by 5 bases, with 7 bases between them. Germline-derived CDR1 and CDR2 are MNHNS and SASEGT. The CDR3 nucleotides read TGTGCCAGCAGTGAATTATCCCGAAACACCATATATTTT. Amino acids: CASSELSRNTIYF.

This chain uses TRBV18 with TRBJ1-2; possibly TRBD1 for D (5 bases). The length of the CDR3 is 13 residues. The V gene's germline CDR1 is KGHSH and CDR2 LQKENI. Trimming stripped 0 bases from V and 8 bases from J, with 10 bases between. Here the CDR3 DNA reads TGTGCCAGCTCACCACCGGGGGGAAACGGCTACACCTTC. Protein sequence: CASSPPGGNGYTF.

The gene calls are TRBV9 and TRBJ1-1; the D gene is possibly TRBD1 (6 bases). Deletions cut 2 bases from V and 3 bases from J, with 14 bases between. CDR3 length: 15 amino acids. The germline V gene encodes CDR1 SGDLS and CDR2 YYNGEE. This CDR3 is CASSVRTVLDTEAFF. As DNA, the CDR3 is TGTGCCAGCAGCGTCCGGACAGTGCTGGACACTGAAGCTTTCTTT. Using reference TRBV9 and TRBJ1-1 for the parts outside the CDR3, the full variable domain is DSGVTQTPKHLITATGQRVTLRCSPRSGDLSVYWYQQSLDQGLQFLIQYYNGEERAKGNILERFSAQQFPDLHSELNLSSLELGDSALYFCASSVRTVLDTEAFFGQGTRLTVV.

The chain joins TRBV7-3 to TRBJ2-5; 9 positions match TRBD2. From germline, CDR1 is SGHTA and CDR2 FQGTGA. With 5 bases clipped from V and 2 bases from J, the junction kept 6 bases outside the gene matches. This CDR3 has 15 amino acids. The CDR3 loop is CASSLTSGPQETQYF. CDR3 bases: TGTGCCAGCAGCCTCACTAGCGGGCCTCAAGAGACCCAGTACTTC.

This sequence joins TRBV11-3 and TRBJ1-6, with D maybe TRBD1 (5 bases). Germline CDR1 SGHNT, CDR2 YENEEA. The CDR3 sequence is 13 residues long. V lost 3 bases and J lost 13, with 13 bases in between. The chain's CDR3 is CASSLGPERPLHF. The CDR3 DNA reads as TGTGCCAGCAGCTTGGGGCCCGAAAGGCCCCTCCACTTT.

The chain combines TRBV7-2 with TRBJ2-1; D is uncertain. Trimming left V 0 bases short and J 3 bases short, with 6 bases between. Germline CDR1 and CDR2: SGHTA and FQGNSA. The CDR3 runs 14 residues. The CDR3 is CASSLAPLYNEQFF. The CDR3 bases are TGTGCCAGCAGCTTAGCTCCACTCTACAATGAGCAGTTCTTC. The full variable domain, with the rest looked up from reference TRBV7-2 and TRBJ2-1, is GAGVSQSPSNKVTEKGKDVELRCDPISGHTALYWYRQSLGQGLEFLIYFQGNSAPDKSGLPSDRFSAERTGGSVSTLTIQRTQQEDSAVYLCASSLAPLYNEQFFGPGTRLTVL.

This clone was observed a single time. V and J are TRBV5-1 and TRBJ1-4; weak D call: TRBD1 (5 bases). Germline V gene sequence: CDR1 SGHRS, CDR2 YFSETQ. This CDR3 comprises 15 residues. Trimming cost V 0 bases and J 7 bases, with 13 bases left between them. The DNA of the CDR3 is TGCGCCAGCAGCTTGGAACGGGCTAGGGGTGAAAAACTGTTTTTT. Translating gives CASSLERARGEKLFF.

The chain employs TRBV10-3 and TRBJ2-7, with 10 bases that match TRBD2. J lost 3 bases, V lost 8 bases, and 7 bases had no gene match. This CDR3 contains 14 residues. CDR1 and CDR2 from the germline V gene are ENHRY and SYGVKD. The CDR3 reads CAISSTSGVYEQYF. In DNA, the CDR3 is TGTGCCATCTCAAGCACTAGCGGGGTCTACGAGCAGTACTTC.

The V gene is TRBV7-9, the J gene TRBJ1-2; tentatively, D is TRBD1 (5 bases). The germline V gene has CDR1 SEHNR and CDR2 FQNEAQ (reference sequence). Between the trimmed V and J ends, which lost 3 bases and 8 bases, there was a span of 13 bases. The CDR3 contains 13 residues. The CDR3 protein is CASSLRGGEGYTF. The CDR3 nucleotides are TGTGCCAGCAGCTTGAGGGGAGGGGAAGGCTACACCTTC.

The chain combines TRBV5-1 with TRBJ2-2; 7 bases are a match to TRBD2. V was pared by 3 bases and J by 2 bases, with 10 bases of the junction left unmatched. The V gene's germline CDR1 is SGHRS and CDR2 YFSETQ. CDR3 size: 17 residues. In nucleotides, the CDR3 is TGCGCCAGCAGCTCGGGTAGCGGGCCCGGCAACACCGGGGAGCTGTTTTTT. Protein sequence: CASSSGSGPGNTGELFF.

The J gene is TRBJ2-7, the V gene TRBV7-2, with D perhaps TRBD2 (6 bases). Trimming left V 3 bases short and J 3 bases short, with 12 bases between. Looked up from germline, CDR1 is SGHTA and CDR2 is FQGNSA. The CDR3 extends over 14 amino acids. The CDR3 here is CASSLGGEVYEQYF. In DNA form, the CDR3 reads TGTGCCAGCAGCTTGGGCGGGGAGGTCTACGAGCAGTACTTC.

This chain joins TRBV5-4 and TRBJ1-1; 9 bases fit TRBD1. Germline V gene lookup returns CDR1 SGHNT and CDR2 YYREEE (reference sequence). Trimming at V came to 4 bases and at J to 7 bases, leaving 11 bases not matched to a gene. This CDR3 region has 15 residues. Written as DNA, the CDR3 is TGTGCCAGCAGCCGGGACAGGGACTTGAGAGGTGAAGCTTTCTTT. This gives the protein CASSRDRDLRGEAFF.

This chain connects TRBV29-1 to TRBJ1-2; no definite D call. This CDR3 region has 12 residues. In germline, CDR1 is SQVTM, CDR2 ANQGSEA. Trimming took 4 bases from V and 0 from J, leaving 6 bases between them. The CDR3: CSVGSANYGYTF. CDR3 nucleotide sequence: TGCAGCGTTGGGTCAGCTAACTATGGCTACACCTTC.

The V and J genes are TRBV6-5 and TRBJ1-2; TRBD1 matches at 7 bases. The CDR3 is 11 residues long. The V and J ends lost 6 bases and 8 bases, in that order; junction bases with no gene match: 3. CDR1 MNHEY and CDR2 SVGAGI come from the germline V gene. This CDR3 is CASSTGEGYTF. CDR3 coding DNA: TGTGCCAGCAGCACAGGGGAGGGCTACACCTTC.

The gene calls are TRBV5-6 and TRBJ2-5, with TRBD1 identical over 11 bases. The CDR3 sequence is 15 residues long. From germline, CDR1 is SGHDT and CDR2 YYEEEE. V shed 4 bases, J shed 5 bases, and the junction held 7 bases outside the gene matches. The CDR3 DNA follows: TGTGCCAGCAGCGAGGACAGGGGGCGCGGGGAGACCCAGTACTTC. This encodes CASSEDRGRGETQYF.

CDR3 nucleotide sequence: TGTGCCAGCAGCTTACTCCGTCTGAACACTGAAGCTTTCTTT. Its translation is CASSLLRLNTEAFF. This rearrangement joins TRBV11-1 to TRBJ1-1, with D unresolved. Germline CDR1 reads SGHAT; CDR2 reads FQDESV (reference sequence). This CDR3 comprises 14 residues. Trimming shortened V by 2 bases and J by 0 bases, and 7 bases separated the two germline ends. Based on the CDR3 plus reference TRBV11-1 and TRBJ1-1, the full variable domain is EAEVAQSPRYKITEKSQAVAFWCDPISGHATLYWYRQILGQGPELLVQFQDESVVDDSQLPKDRFSAERLKGVDSTLKIQPAELGDSAMYLCASSLLRLNTEAFFGQGTRLTVV.

This chain connects TRBV3-1 (or the pseudogene TRBV3-2) to TRBJ2-5; 11 bases map to TRBD2. V lost 3 bases and J lost 1; bases outside the gene matches: 7. Germline values: CDR1 LGHDT, CDR2 YNNKEL (reference sequence). This CDR3 is 17 amino acids long. The CDR3 region is CASSQLRLAGLQETQYF. In nucleotides, the CDR3 is TGTGCCAGCAGCCAGCTTAGACTAGCGGGGCTCCAAGAGACCCAGTACTTC.

This clone is a singleton in its sample. The V and J genes are TRBV19 and TRBJ2-1, with a weak D call TRBD1 (6 bases). The CDR3 is 12 amino acids. V shed 6 bases and J shed 10 bases, with 13 bases lying between them. Per the germline V gene, CDR1 is LNHDA and CDR2 is SQIVND (reference sequence). Here the CDR3 reads CASSVSRGEQFF. In nucleotides, the CDR3 is TGTGCCAGTAGCGTCTCTAGGGGGGAGCAGTTCTTC.

The rearrangement uses TRBV9 and TRBJ2-1; D remains ambiguous. This CDR3 is built from 11 residues. Germline V gene sequence: CDR1 SGDLS, CDR2 YYNGEE. Trimming left V 0 bases short and J 8 bases short, with 3 bases between. CDR3 coding DNA: TGTGCCAGCAGCGTAGCGGATGAGCAGTTCTTC. This translates into CASSVADEQFF.

The gene calls are TRBV3-1 (or the pseudogene TRBV3-2) and TRBJ2-7, with D possibly matching TRBD2 (6 bases). Germline CDR1 reads LGHDT; CDR2 reads YNNKEL (reference sequence). Trimming took off 4 bases at V and 0 bases at J, with 16 bases between the two ends. The length of the CDR3 is 16 residues. CDR3 sequence reads: CASSPIGGGSSYEQYF. CDR3 nucleotide sequence: TGTGCCAGCAGCCCGATCGGGGGAGGAAGCTCCTACGAGCAGTACTTC.

This chain joins TRBV2 and TRBJ1-3; a weak D match, TRBD1 (6 bases). Per the germline V gene, CDR1 is SNHLY and CDR2 is FYNNEI. The CDR3 is 16 residues long. Trimming stripped 3 bases from V and 0 bases from J, with 12 bases between. CDR3: CASSDRQVNSGNTIYF. CDR3 DNA: TGTGCCAGCAGTGATAGACAGGTCAACTCTGGAAACACCATATATTTT. Full variable domain (outside the CDR3, taken from reference TRBV2 and TRBJ1-3): EPEVTQTPSHQVTQMGQEVILRCVPISNHLYFYWYRQILGQKVEFLVSFYNNEISEKSEIFDDQFSVERPDGSNFTLKIRSTKLEDSAMYFCASSDRQVNSGNTIYFGEGSWLTVV.

The gene calls are TRBV6-2 or TRBV6-3 and TRBJ2-7, with D uncertain. Trimming removed 6 bases from V and 2 bases from J, with 8 bases in between. Germline values: CDR1 MNHEY, CDR2 SVGEGT. The CDR3 is made up of 12 amino acids. The CDR3 DNA reads TGTGCCAGCAGCTTCCTTCCCTACGAGCAGTACTTC. Translating gives CASSFLPYEQYF.

This clone was seen once. This chain joins TRBV6-2 or TRBV6-3 and TRBJ2-7; D unclear. V lost 5 bases to trimming and J lost 3 bases, with 5 bases between them. CDR3 length equals 11 residues. Germline CDR1 MNHEY, CDR2 SVGEGT. The CDR3 spells CASSDNYEQYF. The DNA for the CDR3 is TGTGCCAGCAGTGACAACTACGAGCAGTACTTC.

The V gene is TRBV19, the J gene TRBJ1-1; no definite D call. CDR3 length equals 15 residues. In germline, CDR1 is LNHDA, CDR2 SQIVND (reference sequence). The V and J ends lost 5 bases and 5 bases respectively, with 18 bases between them. This chain's CDR3 is CASSPPGSSRTEAFF. The CDR3 coding sequence is TGTGCCAGTAGTCCCCCCGGGAGTTCAAGAACTGAAGCTTTCTTT.